This TCR beta chain was sequenced during a study of shared clonotypes between healthy human individuals. The study, taken as a whole, reports: Since donors were few, the genetic and exposure-history diversity represented was limited.

This CDR3 is built from 12 residues. The germline V gene has CDR1 ENHRY and CDR2 SYGVKD. Trimming shortened V by 10 bases and J by 0 bases, and 10 bases separated the two germline ends. Turning to this clone: Its antigen remains unidentified.

The repertoire was sequenced with immunoSEQ multiplex PCR; TCRdb's copy has only in-frame clones and lacks some. Of roughly 680,000 clones listed, just under 75% are singletons. The chain combines TRBV10-3 with TRBJ2-7; possible D gene TRBD1, 5 bases. Sequencing used memory CD4+ T cells sorted from blood. Subset given: CD45RA-negative fraction. The clonotype was recovered from a woman in her thirties in good health. CDR3 region: CATAGSSYEQYF. CDR3 coding DNA: TGTGCCACTGCAGGGTCCTCCTACGAGCAGTACTTC.